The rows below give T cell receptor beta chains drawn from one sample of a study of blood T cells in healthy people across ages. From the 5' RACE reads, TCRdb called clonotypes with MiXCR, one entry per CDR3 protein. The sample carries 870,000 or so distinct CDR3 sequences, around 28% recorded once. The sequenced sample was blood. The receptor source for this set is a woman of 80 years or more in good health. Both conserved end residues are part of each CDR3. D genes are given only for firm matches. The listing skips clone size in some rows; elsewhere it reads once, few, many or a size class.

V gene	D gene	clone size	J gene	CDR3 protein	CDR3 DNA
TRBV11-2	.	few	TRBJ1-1	CASSLIEGTEAFF	TGTGCCAGCAGCTTAATCGAGGGCACTGAAGCTTTCTTT
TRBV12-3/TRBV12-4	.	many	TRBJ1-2	CASSLANRPQQGYTF	TGTGCCAGCAGTTTAGCGAACAGGCCCCAACAGGGCTACACCTTC
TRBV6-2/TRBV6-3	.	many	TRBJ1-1	CASSYNGNTEAFF	TGTGCCAGCAGTTACAATGGGAACACTGAAGCTTTCTTT
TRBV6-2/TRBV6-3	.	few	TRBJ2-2	CASSPWGDTGELFF	TGTGCCAGCAGCCCTTGGGGCGACACCGGGGAGCTGTTTTTT
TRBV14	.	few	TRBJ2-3	CASSQDLPDTQYF	TGTGCCAGCAGCCAAGATCTGCCAGATACGCAGTATTTT
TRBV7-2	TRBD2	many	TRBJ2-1	CASSLGWAGDREQFF	TGTGCCAGCAGCTTAGGGTGGGCGGGGGATAGAGAGCAGTTCTTC
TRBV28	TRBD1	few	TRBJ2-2	CASGGQAISTGELFF	TGTGCCAGCGGGGGACAGGCCATTTCCACCGGGGAGCTGTTTTTT
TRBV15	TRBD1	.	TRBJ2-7	CATSRDGGQLAPYEQYF	TGTGCCACCAGCAGAGATGGGGGACAGTTAGCTCCCTACGAGCAGTACTTC
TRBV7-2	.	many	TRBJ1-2	CASSSTGTRTNYGYTF	TGTGCCAGCAGCTCCACAGGGACGAGGACTAACTATGGCTACACCTTC
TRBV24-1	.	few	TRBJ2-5	CATSERNNEQYF	TGTGCCACCAGTGAGCGGAACAATGAGCAGTACTTC
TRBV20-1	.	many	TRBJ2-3	CSARPPELSSTDTQYF	TGCAGTGCTAGACCGCCGGAATTATCTAGCACAGATACGCAGTATTTT
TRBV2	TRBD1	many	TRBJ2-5	CGGGQVMETQYF	TGTGGAGGGGGACAGGTGATGGAGACCCAGTACTTC
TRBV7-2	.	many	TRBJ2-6	CASSLKYDLSGANVLTF	TGTGCCAGCAGCTTAAAGTATGACCTCTCTGGGGCCAACGTCCTGACTTTC
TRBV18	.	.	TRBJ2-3	CASSPTSPDTQYF	TGTGCCAGCTCACCCACCTCACCAGATACGCAGTATTTT
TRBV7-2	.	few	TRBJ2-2	CASSLTWVLSTGELFF	TGTGCCAGCAGCTTAACGTGGGTGCTTTCCACCGGGGAGCTGTTTTTT
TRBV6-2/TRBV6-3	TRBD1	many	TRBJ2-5	CASSQQGIYQETQYF	TGTGCCAGCAGCCAACAGGGGATCTACCAAGAGACCCAGTACTTC
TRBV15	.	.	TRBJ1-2	CATSRATGRSEGYTF	TGTGCCACCAGCAGAGCCACGGGACGGTCGGAGGGCTACACCTTC
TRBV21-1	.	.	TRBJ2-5	CASSDALGQGVETQYF	TGTGCCAGCAGCGACGCGTTGGGACAGGGGGTTGAGACCCAGTACTTC
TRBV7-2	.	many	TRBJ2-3	CASSITLKDTQYF	TGTGCCAGCAGCATTACCCTTAAAGATACGCAGTATTTT
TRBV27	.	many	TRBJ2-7	CASREATYEQYF	TGTGCCAGCAGGGAAGCCACCTACGAGCAGTACTTC
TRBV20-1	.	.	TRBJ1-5	CSASEAINQPQHF	TGCAGTGCCTCCGAGGCGATCAATCAGCCCCAGCATTTT
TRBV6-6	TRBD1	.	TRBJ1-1	CASSSDRGRSEAFF	TGTGCCAGCAGCTCGGACAGGGGGCGGTCTGAAGCTTTCTTT
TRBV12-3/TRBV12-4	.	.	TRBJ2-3	CASTITGMVSTDVQYF	TGTGCCAGCACTATAACCGGGATGGTGAGCACAGATGTGCAATATTTT
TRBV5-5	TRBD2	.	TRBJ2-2	CASRSGTTDTGELFF	TGTGCCAGCAGATCCGGGACTACAGACACCGGGGAGCTGTTTTTT
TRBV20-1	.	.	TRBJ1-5	CSARGEQTNQPQHF	TGCAGTGCTAGGGGGGAACAGACCAATCAGCCCCAGCATTTT
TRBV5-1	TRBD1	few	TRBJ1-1	CASRPQGPSEAFF	TGCGCCAGCAGGCCACAGGGGCCTTCTGAAGCTTTCTTT
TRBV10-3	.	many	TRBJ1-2	CAISESGGPYGYTF	TGTGCCATCAGTGAGTCGGGGGGACCCTATGGCTACACCTTC
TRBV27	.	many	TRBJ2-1	CVAGDLSYNEQFF	TGTGTAGCAGGGGACCTATCCTACAATGAGCAGTTCTTC
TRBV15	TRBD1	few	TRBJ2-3	CATSRGGGRGFSDTQYF	TGTGCCACCAGCAGAGGGGGTGGCAGGGGGTTCTCAGATACGCAGTATTTT
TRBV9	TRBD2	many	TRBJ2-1	CASSVGTSGGLDPYNEQFF	TGTGCCAGCAGCGTGGGGACTAGCGGGGGCCTCGATCCGTACAATGAGCAGTTCTTC
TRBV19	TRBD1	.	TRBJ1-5	CASSMRQGAGNQPQHF	TGTGCCAGTAGTATGAGGCAGGGGGCAGGCAATCAGCCCCAGCATTTT
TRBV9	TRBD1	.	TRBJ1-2	CASSAGDRGGYGYTF	TGTGCCAGCAGCGCGGGGGACAGGGGAGGCTATGGCTACACCTTC
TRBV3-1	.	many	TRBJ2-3	CASSPAVSTDTQYF	TGTGCCAGCAGTCCAGCGGTTAGCACAGATACGCAGTATTTT